These 6 T cell receptor beta chains originate from one sample sequenced in a study of post-analysis software for immune sequencing data. Antigens for these TCRs are unknown. Unique molecular identifiers tagged the TCR beta cDNA libraries. TCRdb re-called the PCR reads with MiXCR, one entry per CDR3 protein. The sample carries around 400,000 distinct CDR3 sequences, roughly 40% recorded once. Overall study results and limits: TRBV5-6, TRBV5-1 and TRBV20-1 were among about 5 TRBV segments more frequent in patients than controls.

The sample comprised blood. The receptor source for this set is a girl aged 2 to 10 with multiple sclerosis.

Only a few counts were recorded for this clonotype. The DNA of the CDR3 is TGTGCCAGCAGTTACTCGATGCTCAATGAGCAGTTCTTC. This sequence encodes CASSYSMLNEQFF. This chain uses TRBV6-5 with TRBJ2-1, with no clear D. Germline values: CDR1 MNHEY, CDR2 SVGAGI. The CDR3 loop spans 13 amino acids. The V and J ends lost 0 bases and 6 bases respectively, with 6 bases between them.

V usage is TRBV12-3 or TRBV12-4 and J usage is TRBJ1-5, with D perhaps matching TRBD1 (6 bases). The CDR3 has 15 residues. With 4 bases removed from V and 5 bases from J, the gap between germline ends came to 15 bases. The CDR3: CASSSRGAADQPQHF. Here the CDR3 DNA reads TGTGCCAGCAGTTCCCGGGGGGCAGCCGATCAGCCCCAGCATTTT.

This clonotype occurred a few times. V usage is TRBV4-2 and J usage is TRBJ1-2; tentatively, D is TRBD1 (5 bases). V lost 1 base to trimming and J lost 3 bases, with 12 bases between them. The CDR3 consists of 15 residues. The germline CDR1 and CDR2 sequences are LGHNA and YNFKEQ. The CDR3 sequence: CASSQAEQTDYGYTF. CDR3 nucleotides: TGTGCCAGCAGCCAAGCGGAGCAGACAGACTATGGCTACACCTTC.

There are a few counts of this clonotype. The CDR3 coding sequence is TGCGCCAGCAGCCCGGGAGGTGCAGGGGTGGTGAATGAGCAGTTCTTC. Protein sequence: CASSPGGAGVVNEQFF. The chain uses TRBV5-1 and TRBJ2-1; tentative D call: TRBD2 (7 bases). Per the germline V gene, CDR1 is SGHRS and CDR2 is YFSETQ. Between the trimmed V and J ends, which lost 4 bases and 7 bases, there was a span of 21 bases. CDR3 length: 16 residues.

This clonotype was counted many times. This chain links TRBV29-1 with TRBJ2-5; D is undetermined. Germline CDR1 SQVTM, CDR2 ANQGSEA. Trimming left V 2 bases short and J 1 base short, with 5 bases between. CDR3 size: 12 residues. Written as DNA, the CDR3 is TGCAGCGTTGAAACCAGCCAAGAGACCCAGTACTTC. Translated: CSVETSQETQYF.

The chain combines TRBV12-3 or TRBV12-4 with TRBJ2-7; D is ambiguous. V dropped 1 base and J dropped 3 bases, with 10 bases sitting between them. The CDR3 contains 14 residues. The CDR3 sequence: CASSLGLFNYEQYF. CDR3 nucleotides: TGTGCCAGCAGTTTAGGACTTTTTAACTACGAGCAGTACTTC.